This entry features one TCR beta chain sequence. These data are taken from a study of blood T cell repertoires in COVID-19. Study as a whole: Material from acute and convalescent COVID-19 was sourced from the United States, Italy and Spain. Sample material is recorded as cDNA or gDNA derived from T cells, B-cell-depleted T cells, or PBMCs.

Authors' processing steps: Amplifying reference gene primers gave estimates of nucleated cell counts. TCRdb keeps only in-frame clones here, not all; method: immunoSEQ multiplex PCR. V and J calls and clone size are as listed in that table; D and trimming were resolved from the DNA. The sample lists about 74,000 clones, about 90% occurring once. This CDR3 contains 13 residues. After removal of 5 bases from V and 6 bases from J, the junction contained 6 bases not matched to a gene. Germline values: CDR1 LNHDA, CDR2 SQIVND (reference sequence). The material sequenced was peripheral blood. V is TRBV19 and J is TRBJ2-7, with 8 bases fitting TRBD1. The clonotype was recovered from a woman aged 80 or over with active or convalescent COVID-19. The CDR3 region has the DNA TGTGCCAGTAGTTTCCTCGGACAGGGCGAGCAGTACTTC. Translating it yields CASSFLGQGEQYF.